This TCR beta chain comes out of a study of blood T cells in healthy people across ages. General study results and limits: Naive CD4+ cells and diversity were both higher in long-lived donors than in aged donors.

Through a sample-barcoded 5' primer and a J-beta primer mix, a second PCR was run for roughly 6 to 12 cycles. TCRdb analysed the 5' RACE reads with MiXCR anew, one entry per CDR3 protein. Counted here are hundreds of thousands of distinct CDR3 sequences, approximately 49% occurring once; the ten biggest clones make up about 32%. In its sample, this clonotype was seen a few times. Antigen: not known. The germline V gene has CDR1 SEHNR and CDR2 FQNEAQ (reference sequence). This CDR3 has 13 residues. V dropped 3 bases and J dropped 8 bases, with 11 bases sitting between them. Peripheral blood, about 9.3 milliliters per donor, was collected.

The clonotype was recovered from a woman aged 55-70 years in good health. Material for sequencing was blood. The rearrangement uses TRBV7-9 and TRBJ2-4; no clear D. The CDR3 nucleotides read TGTGCCAGCAGCTTGGCCCCCGGAGACATTCAGTACTTC. Protein sequence: CASSLAPGDIQYF. Full variable domain (remainder filled in from reference TRBV7-9 and TRBJ2-4): DTGVSQNPRHKITKRGQNVTFRCDPISEHNRLYWYRQTLGQGPEFLTYFQNEAQLEKSRLLSDRFSAERPKGSFSTLEIQRTEQGDSAMYLCASSLAPGDIQYFGAGTRLSVL.